This TCR beta chain was identified in a study of T-cell memory formation after mild COVID-19. Overall study findings and caveats: There was no confirmation that second-wave clones peaking on day 37 were SARS-CoV-2 specific. Researchers report contracting CD4+ clones mostly in CM and EM, with CD8+ clones in EMRA.

As concerns this clonotype: What it recognizes is unknown.

UMIs and sample barcodes were carried by the TCR alpha and TCR beta cDNA libraries that 5'RACE produced using constant-segment primers. TCRdb recomputed calls from the 5' RACE reads with MiXCR, one row per CDR3 protein. The repertoire holds roughly 160,000 distinct CDR3 sequences, with 11% as singletons. Germline V gene data show CDR1 as SQVTM and CDR2 as ANQGSEA. The CDR3 covers 15 residues. The V gene lost 0 bases and the J gene lost 1 base, with 9 bases spanning the gap. The chain recombines TRBV29-1 with TRBJ2-2; D gene unclear. Sequenced input: PBMCs or a T cell subset sorted from them (not recorded which). The sequence came from a young man who had mild COVID-19 (a few samples of this study predate the infection). Cell type and time point are not known. CDR3 sequence (DNA): TGCAGCGTTGAAGATTTCTACGGGAACACCGGGGAGCTGTTTTTT. Translation gives CSVEDFYGNTGELFF.